This entry lists 29 T cell receptor beta chains sequenced from one sample in a study of blood T cell repertoires in COVID-19. This table comes from immunoSEQ multiplex PCR, and its TCRdb copy is limited to in-frame clones, with some not included. Of fewer than 110,000 clones detected, roughly 85% appear once; the ten largest clones hold about 1.8%. Input material: peripheral blood. The receptors here all came from a woman between 65 and 79 years old with active or convalescent COVID-19.

The chain links TRBV5-1 to TRBJ2-5; 8 bases match TRBD1. J gave up 11 bases and V 5 bases, and 14 bases lay outside the gene matches. This CDR3 is built from 14 residues. Per germline, CDR1 SGHRS and CDR2 YFSETQ. The CDR3 sequence: CASRQDRDFGTQYF. The CDR3 DNA sequence: TGCGCCAGCAGACAGGACAGGGATTTTGGGACTCAGTACTTC. Variable domain in full (rest from reference TRBV5-1 and TRBJ2-5): KAGVTQTPRYLIKTRGQQVTLSCSPISGHRSVSWYQQTPGQGLQFLFEYFSETQRNKGNFPGRFSGRQFSNSRSEMNVSTLELGDSALYLCASRQDRDFGTQYFGPGTRLLVL.

V usage is TRBV5-1 and J usage is TRBJ2-2; a possible D gene is TRBD2 (6 bases). The V end was cut by 1 base, the J end by 2 bases, with 9 bases between. This CDR3 is 15 amino acids long. The germline CDR1 and CDR2 sequences are SGHRS and YFSETQ. The CDR3: CASSLIAVNTGELFF. The CDR3, as DNA: TGCGCCAGCAGCTTGATAGCGGTTAACACCGGGGAGCTGTTTTTT.

The genes are TRBV6-5 and TRBJ2-5; D remains unclear. With 8 bases removed from V and 9 bases from J, the gap between germline ends came to 16 bases. Germline V lookup: CDR1 MNHEY, CDR2 SVGAGI. The CDR3 spans 12 residues. CDR3 in DNA: TGTGCCAGCGGCCCACCGGAGTTGTCCCAGTACTTC. It specifies CASGPPELSQYF.

V gene TRBV18 combines with J gene TRBJ1-1; no firm D call. The CDR3 contains 13 residues. Trimming removed 3 bases at V and 3 bases at J, with 8 bases between. Looked up from germline, CDR1 is KGHSH and CDR2 is LQKENI. The chain's CDR3 is CASSPQDYTEAFF. The CDR3, as DNA: TGTGCCAGCTCACCTCAGGATTACACTGAAGCTTTCTTT.

This CDR3 is CASSQPGTGEAGYTF. Here the CDR3 DNA reads TGCGCCAGCAGCCAACCCGGTACAGGGGAAGCTGGCTACACCTTC. V usage is TRBV5-1 and J usage is TRBJ1-2, with 7 nucleotides matching TRBD1. The CDR3 loop spans 15 amino acids. Germline V gene data show CDR1 as SGHRS and CDR2 as YFSETQ. V gave up 4 bases and J gave up 7 bases; unmatched junction bases: 13.

The gene calls are TRBV11-1 and TRBJ2-7; TRBD1 might be the D (6 bases). This CDR3 has 15 residues. V shed 1 base and J shed 2 bases, with 12 bases lying between them. Per the germline V gene, CDR1 is SGHAT and CDR2 is FQDESV (reference sequence). CDR3 bases: TGTGCCAGCAGCTTAGACGTCAGGGGTCCCTACGAGCAGTACTTC. Amino acid sequence: CASSLDVRGPYEQYF.

The chain couples TRBV10-1 to TRBJ2-3; TRBD2 agrees at 8 bases. V lost 0 bases, J lost 3 bases, and 2 bases stayed unmatched. CDR3 length: 15 amino acids. Germline lookup yields CDR1 WNHNN and CDR2 SYGVQD (reference sequence). The DNA for the CDR3 is TGCGCCAGCAGTGAGTCAGCGGGAGTAACAGATACGCAGTATTTT. Residues: CASSESAGVTDTQYF.

The V call is TRBV5-1, the J call TRBJ1-2; D ambiguous. The CDR3 loop spans 13 amino acids. Germline V lookup: CDR1 SGHRS, CDR2 YFSETQ. The ends were cut back, 0 bases at V and 8 bases at J, with 11 bases in the middle. DNA for the CDR3: TGCGCCAGCAGCTTGGGTGCGGATTCGGGCTACACCTTC. It codes for CASSLGADSGYTF.

This chain links TRBV10-3 with TRBJ1-1, with 8 nucleotides matching TRBD1. Trimming at V came to 8 bases and at J to 3 bases, leaving 8 bases not matched to a gene. Germline assignment: CDR1 ENHRY and CDR2 SYGVKD. The length of the CDR3 is 14 residues. The CDR3 loop is CAIRQGWGYTEAFF. The CDR3 nucleotides read TGTGCCATCCGACAGGGGTGGGGGTACACTGAAGCTTTCTTT.

This clone was counted between two and nine times. This chain joins TRBV2 and TRBJ2-2; D possibly corresponds to TRBD2 (5 bases). This CDR3 is 15 amino acids long. CDR1 SNHLY and CDR2 FYNNEI come from the germline V gene. Between the trimmed V and J ends, which lost 7 bases and 6 bases, there was a span of 18 bases. The CDR3 sequence: CASTLARFGAGELFF. CDR3 sequence (DNA): TGTGCCAGCACTCTTGCACGCTTCGGGGCCGGGGAGCTGTTTTTT.

V gene TRBV27 combines with J gene TRBJ1-1; TRBD1 aligns across 7 bases. V gave up 0 bases and J gave up 5 bases; unmatched junction bases: 9. Per the germline V gene, CDR1 is MNHEY and CDR2 is SMNVEV (reference sequence). The CDR3 is 16 residues long. The DNA of the CDR3 is TGTGCCAGCAGTTTATCCCCAACAGGGGTGAGGACTGAAGCTTTCTTT. Its translation is CASSLSPTGVRTEAFF.

This clone showed up just once. This chain links TRBV2 with TRBJ2-2; D is uncertain. Trimming cost V 5 bases and J 6 bases, with 10 bases left between them. Germline V gene sequence: CDR1 SNHLY, CDR2 FYNNEI. The CDR3 has 13 residues. The CDR3 region is CASSLSLAGELFF. The DNA for the CDR3 is TGTGCCAGCAGTCTTAGCCTCGCCGGGGAGCTGTTTTTT.

The rearrangement links TRBV30 to TRBJ1-2, with D uncertain. V was trimmed by 7 bases and J by 6 bases, leaving 9 bases between them. The CDR3 sequence is 10 residues long. Germline CDR1 and CDR2: GTSNPN and SVGIG (reference sequence). This CDR3 is CASGTDGYTF. The DNA for the CDR3 is TGTGCCTCAGGTACGGATGGCTACACCTTC.

The chain couples TRBV6-4 to TRBJ2-1, with 9 bases matching TRBD2. J gave up 7 bases and V 2 bases, and 3 bases lay outside the gene matches. The CDR3 loop spans 14 amino acids. The germline V gene has CDR1 MRHNA and CDR2 SNTAGT. In nucleotides, the CDR3 is TGTGCCAGCAGTGACGCGGGAGGGAGGAATGAGCAGTTCTTC. Amino acids: CASSDAGGRNEQFF.

The table lists this clone with a count of one. The chain has TRBV29-1 and TRBJ2-1; TRBD1 might be the D (5 bases). The CDR3 loop spans 13 amino acids. The ends were cut back, 4 bases at V and 4 bases at J, with 11 bases in the middle. Germline values: CDR1 SQVTM, CDR2 ANQGSEA. This CDR3 reads CSVVRGSYNEQFF. DNA for the CDR3: TGCAGCGTTGTAAGGGGAAGTTACAATGAGCAGTTCTTC.

A remark on this clone: Other DNA sequences from this sample encode an identical CDR3 as well. This chain joins TRBV5-1 and TRBJ1-2, with 7 positions matching TRBD1. Germline values: CDR1 SGHRS, CDR2 YFSETQ. CDR3 length: 14 residues. The ends lost 0 bases at V and 4 bases at J; junction bases unmatched: 3. CDR3 sequence (DNA): TGCGCCAGCAGCTTGGGACAGGGAAGCTATGGCTACACCTTC. Its translation is CASSLGQGSYGYTF.

This chain links TRBV11-3 with TRBJ1-6; no definite D call. This CDR3 comprises 14 residues. The V and J ends lost 5 bases and 9 bases respectively, with 14 bases between them. CDR1 is SGHNT, CDR2 YENEEA, per germline. The CDR3 here is CASSLRAAGSPLHF. In DNA form, the CDR3 reads TGTGCCAGCAGCCTCCGGGCGGCGGGTTCACCCCTCCACTTT.

The chain employs TRBV9 and TRBJ2-6; 12 bases line up with TRBD1. This CDR3 has 17 residues. The V segment lost 4 bases and the J segment 2 bases; nucleotides outside the gene matches: 4. The germline V gene encodes CDR1 SGDLS and CDR2 YYNGEE. For the CDR3, the DNA is TGTGCCAGCAGCCGAGGGACAGGGGGCGCTGGGGCCAACGTCCTGACTTTC. Its protein product is CASSRGTGGAGANVLTF.

There are a few counts of this clone. This rearrangement joins TRBV11-2 to TRBJ1-1; D may be TRBD1 (5 bases). CDR3 length: 15 residues. The germline V gene encodes CDR1 SGHAT and CDR2 FQNNGV. Trimming pared 3 bases from V and 5 bases from J, leaving 16 bases between. CDR3 amino acids: CASSLTGGGETEAFF. The DNA for the CDR3 is TGTGCCAGCAGCTTGACCGGGGGAGGAGAGACTGAAGCTTTCTTT. Together with reference TRBV11-2 and TRBJ1-1, the CDR3 gives the full variable domain: EAGVAQSPRYKIIEKRQSVAFWCNPISGHATLYWYQQILGQGPKLLIQFQNNGVVDDSQLPKDRFSAERLKGVDSTLKIQPAKLEDSAVYLCASSLTGGGETEAFFGQGTRLTVV.

The chain combines TRBV29-1 with TRBJ2-5; 7 bases are shared with TRBD2. Trimming cost V 7 bases and J 2 bases; bases outside gene matches: 10. The CDR3 runs to 14 residues. The germline V gene encodes CDR1 SQVTM and CDR2 ANQGSEA. CDR3 residues: CSAKSGIRQETQYF. Written as DNA, the CDR3 is TGCAGCGCTAAGAGCGGGATCCGACAAGAGACCCAGTACTTC. Complete variable domain (other parts from reference TRBV29-1 and TRBJ2-5): SAVISQKPSRDICQRGTSLTIQCQVDSQVTMMFWYRQQPGQSLTLIATANQGSEATYESGFVIDKFPISRPNLTFSTLTVSNMSPEDSSIYLCSAKSGIRQETQYFGPGTRLLVL.

V and J are TRBV5-1 and TRBJ1-1; 11 nucleotides line up with TRBD1. This CDR3 comprises 16 residues. CDR1 is SGHRS, CDR2 YFSETQ, per germline. Unmatched junction bases numbered 8, after V lost 4 bases and J lost 3 bases. Here the CDR3 reads CASSLGQGARYTEAFF. The CDR3 DNA follows: TGCGCCAGCAGCCTCGGACAGGGGGCACGCTACACTGAAGCTTTCTTT.

The chain joins TRBV6-5 to TRBJ2-7, with D perhaps matching TRBD2 (7 bases). Per the germline V gene, CDR1 is MNHEY and CDR2 is SVGAGI. Trimming shortened V by 10 bases and J by 6 bases, and 16 bases separated the two germline ends. This CDR3 region has 12 residues. The CDR3 DNA follows: TGTGCCACAGGGGAGGGTTATAGCGAGCAGTACTTC. Its protein product is CATGEGYSEQYF.

This clone was counted a single time. The chain is built from TRBV5-8 and TRBJ2-5; D may be TRBD1 (6 bases). This CDR3 contains 13 residues. Germline CDR1 is SGHTS and CDR2 is YDEGEE. Trimming shortened V by 3 bases and J by 1 base, and 7 bases separated the two germline ends. In DNA, the CDR3 is TGTGCCAGCAGCTGGGACACCCAAGAGACCCAGTACTTC. This encodes CASSWDTQETQYF.

V is TRBV2 and J is TRBJ1-4; possibly TRBD1 for D (6 bases). The CDR3 runs 14 residues. Germline CDR1 reads SNHLY; CDR2 reads FYNNEI. V was clipped by 8 bases and J by 7 bases, with 17 bases between them. CDR3 sequence: CASFPGGPIEKLFF. CDR3 sequence (DNA): TGTGCCAGCTTCCCGGGGGGGCCGATTGAAAAACTGTTTTTT.

V is TRBV24-1 and J is TRBJ2-1, with TRBD2 matching 14 bases. The V gene end was trimmed by 3 bases and the J gene end by 8 bases; junction bases not matched to a gene: 8. The CDR3 sequence is 17 residues long. Germline loops: CDR1 KGHDR, CDR2 SFDVKD. This chain's CDR3 is CATSDPGLAGAFDEQFF. CDR3 nucleotide sequence: TGTGCCACCAGTGATCCGGGACTAGCGGGAGCATTCGATGAGCAGTTCTTC.

The genes are TRBV19 and TRBJ2-1; TRBD1 matches 7 bases. CDR1 is LNHDA, CDR2 SQIVND, per germline (reference sequence). This CDR3 has 17 residues. V lost 1 base to trimming and J lost 1 base; unmatched junction nucleotides: 7. The CDR3 loop reads CASSIGQTGSSYNEQFF. The CDR3 region has the DNA TGTGCCAGTAGTATAGGTCAGACAGGGTCGTCCTACAATGAGCAGTTCTTC.

This chain connects TRBV30 to TRBJ2-7, with D possibly being TRBD1 (6 bases). Trimming stripped 0 bases from V and 1 base from J, with 13 bases between. The CDR3 is made up of 15 amino acids. The germline gives CDR1 GTSNPN, CDR2 SVGIG (reference sequence). CDR3 DNA: TGTGCCTGGAGTGTACGTGGACAGAAATCCTACGAGCAGTACTTC. It translates to CAWSVRGQKSYEQYF.

The chain couples TRBV7-8 to TRBJ2-2; D is unclear. The CDR3 covers 14 residues. The V gene's germline CDR1 is SGHVS and CDR2 FQNEAQ. V was trimmed by 3 bases and J by 0 bases, leaving 5 bases between them. The CDR3 DNA follows: TGTGCCAGCAGCTTCGACACGAACACCGGGGAGCTGTTTTTT. Its protein is CASSFDTNTGELFF.

The chain has TRBV4-1 and TRBJ2-1; TRBD2 is a possible D gene (6 bases). Trimming shortened V by 1 base and J by 5 bases, and 9 bases separated the two germline ends. The CDR3 is 14 amino acids. Per germline, CDR1 MGHRA and CDR2 YSYEKL. This CDR3 reads CASSQVGGDNEQFF. CDR3 DNA sequence: TGCGCCAGCAGCCAAGTCGGAGGGGACAATGAGCAGTTCTTC.